This TCR beta chain is from a study of read filtering for tumor transcriptome and immune sequencing. For the study at large: Revised staging placed roughly 8 patients in R-ISS I, about 17 in II, six or seven in III.

This clonotype has ten or more counts. This CDR3 spans 13 amino acids. Germline V gene data show CDR1 as MRHNA and CDR2 as SNTAGT. V lost 8 bases, J lost 6 bases, and 15 bases lay in between. Molecular barcoded adaptors covering alpha/delta and beta/gamma chains were used on 400 ng RNA. TCRdb reanalysed the reads using MiXCR and keeps one entry per CDR3 protein. The table includes under 80,000 distinct CDR3 sequences, 15% to 25% detected once. The receptor was derived from a donor at least 40 years old with multiple myeloma. Sequenced sample: a population of CD138-negative cells sorted from bone marrow. This chain uses TRBV6-4 with TRBJ2-3; no clear D gene. CDR3 bases: TGTGCCAGCGGAATTGGCCCCCAGGATACGCAGTATTTT. It encodes CASGIGPQDTQYF.